The 10 T cell receptor beta chains below were found in one sample sequenced in a study of Tregs in tolerant kidney transplant recipients. Generated by immunoSEQ multiplex PCR, the TCRdb table keeps only in-frame clones and is missing some. Among approximately 60,000 clones listed, more than 70% were seen once. Material: CD4+ T cells from blood. The receptors originated from a human donor in good health.

The chain is built from TRBV12-5 and TRBJ2-5; the match to TRBD2 covers 9 bases. Trimming at V came to 6 bases and at J to 7 bases, leaving 6 bases not matched to a gene. Per the germline V gene, CDR1 is LGHNT and CDR2 is FRNRAP. This CDR3 spans 13 amino acids. DNA for the CDR3: TGTGCTAGTGGCCCTAGCGGGGTCGTGACCCAGTACTTC. It translates to CASGPSGVVTQYF.

This rearrangement joins TRBV7-8 to TRBJ2-3, with 7 bases matching TRBD2. Trimming cost V 0 bases and J 0 bases; bases outside gene matches: 0. CDR3 length: 15 residues. CDR1 SGHVS and CDR2 FQNEAQ come from the germline V gene. CDR3 in DNA: TGTGCCAGCAGCTTAGCTAGCGGGAGCACAGATACGCAGTATTTT. Its translation is CASSLASGSTDTQYF.

By share, this clone counts as medium-sized. A read error may account for a junction end that differs from germline. The rearrangement links TRBV5-1 to TRBJ1-2; D is undetermined. Germline CDR1 and CDR2: SGHRS and YFSETQ. CDR3 length: 13 residues. The DNA for the CDR3 is TGCGCCAGCAGCTTGAAAGGTAACGATGGCTACACCTTC. Protein sequence: CASSLKGNDGYTF.

The genes are TRBV19 and TRBJ2-7; 7 bases are a match to TRBD1. The CDR3 extends over 21 amino acids. CDR1 is LNHDA, CDR2 SQIVND, per germline (reference sequence). Trimming took 4 bases from V and 0 from J; bases not matched to a gene: 24. CDR3 loop: CASSKGQPKGVLLPFSYEQYF. In DNA, the CDR3 is TGTGCCAGTAGTAAGGGACAGCCTAAAGGGGTGCTACTACCTTTCTCCTACGAGCAGTACTTC.

The chain links TRBV9 to TRBJ2-2, with TRBD2 identical over 15 bases. The V and J ends lost 0 bases and 5 bases, in that order; junction bases with no gene match: 8. Per the germline V gene, CDR1 is SGDLS and CDR2 is YYNGEE. This CDR3 has 19 amino acids. DNA for the CDR3: TGTGCCAGCAGCGTAGTGGCCGGGACTAGCGGGGGGCGGACCGGGGAGCTGTTTTTT. Translated, it gives CASSVVAGTSGGRTGELFF.

CDR3 bases: TGTGCCAGCAGAGGGTTGGACAGACGTTCCCTCCACTTT. Protein product: CASRGLDRRSLHF. The chain links TRBV28 to TRBJ1-6; the D gene is possibly TRBD1 (6 bases). The V and J ends lost 6 bases and 14 bases respectively, with 17 bases between them. The germline V gene encodes CDR1 MDHEN and CDR2 SYDVKM. The length of the CDR3 is 13 residues.

The gene calls are TRBV18 and TRBJ1-6, with TRBD1 identical over 10 bases. In germline, CDR1 is KGHSH, CDR2 LQKENI. This CDR3 is built from 16 residues. V shed 3 bases, J shed 7 bases, and the junction held 6 bases outside the gene matches. The CDR3, as DNA: TGTGCCAGCTCACCGCGGGACAGGGGATTCAATTCACCCCTCCACTTT. This translates into CASSPRDRGFNSPLHF.

The chain has TRBV5-4 and TRBJ1-5; 9 bases are a match to TRBD1. The germline V gene has CDR1 SGHNT and CDR2 YYREEE (reference sequence). J gave up 1 base and V 4 bases, and 9 bases lay outside the gene matches. This CDR3 is built from 17 residues. The CDR3 DNA is TGTGCCAGCAGCGTGGGAGGGGGGACAGGGAGCAATCAGCCCCAGCATTTT. This translates into CASSVGGGTGSNQPQHF. The full variable domain, with the rest looked up from reference TRBV5-4 and TRBJ1-5, is ETGVTQSPTHLIKTRGQQVTLRCSSQSGHNTVSWYQQALGQGPQFIFQYYREEENGRGNFPPRFSGLQFPNYSSELNVNALELDDSALYLCASSVGGGTGSNQPQHFGDGTRLSIL.

The sample holds many counts of this clone. This chain connects TRBV4-1 to TRBJ2-1; weak D call: TRBD2 (5 bases). V lost 8 bases, J lost 9 bases, and 23 bases lay in between. Germline CDR1 is MGHRA and CDR2 is YSYEKL. The CDR3 totals 15 residues. The CDR3 loop is CASRMEAGGLGEQFF. The DNA of the CDR3 is TGCGCCAGCCGAATGGAGGCGGGTGGGTTGGGTGAGCAGTTCTTC.

CDR3 protein: CASSLSGRGSGTGELFF. DNA for the CDR3: TGTGCCAGCAGTTTGAGCGGGAGGGGCTCGGGCACCGGGGAGCTGTTTTTT. V and J are TRBV27 and TRBJ2-2; 10 positions match TRBD2. The CDR3 runs to 17 residues. Trimming cost V 3 bases and J 4 bases; bases outside gene matches: 8. CDR1 MNHEY and CDR2 SMNVEV come from the germline V gene (reference sequence).